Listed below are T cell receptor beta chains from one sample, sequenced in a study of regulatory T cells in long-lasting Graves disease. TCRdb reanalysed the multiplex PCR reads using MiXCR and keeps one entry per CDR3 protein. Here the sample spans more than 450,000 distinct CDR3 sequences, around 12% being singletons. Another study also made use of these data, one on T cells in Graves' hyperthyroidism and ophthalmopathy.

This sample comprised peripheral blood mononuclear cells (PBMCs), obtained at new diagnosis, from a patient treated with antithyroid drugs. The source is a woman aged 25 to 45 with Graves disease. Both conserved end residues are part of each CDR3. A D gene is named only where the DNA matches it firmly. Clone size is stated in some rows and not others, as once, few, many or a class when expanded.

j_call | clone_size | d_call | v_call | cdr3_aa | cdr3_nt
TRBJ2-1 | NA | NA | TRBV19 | CASNIRAGNEQFF | TGTGCCAGTAACATTAGGGCGGGGAATGAGCAGTTCTTC
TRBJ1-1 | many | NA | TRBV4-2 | CASSQDWSGTEAFF | TGTGCCAGCAGCCAAGATTGGTCCGGTACTGAAGCTTTCTTT
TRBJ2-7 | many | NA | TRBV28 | CASSLIGTPNYEQYF | TGTGCCAGCAGCCTCATCGGGACACCAAACTACGAGCAGTACTTC
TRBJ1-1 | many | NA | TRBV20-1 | CSARGGHEGAFF | TGCAGTGCTAGAGGGGGACATGAGGGGGCTTTCTTT
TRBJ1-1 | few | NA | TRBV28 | CASTGTPVAEAFF | TGTGCCAGCACAGGGACGCCTGTTGCTGAAGCTTTCTTT
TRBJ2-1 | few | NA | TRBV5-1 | CASSLGNSGGSYNEQFF | TGCGCCAGCAGCTTAGGAAATAGCGGAGGCTCCTACAATGAGCAGTTCTTC
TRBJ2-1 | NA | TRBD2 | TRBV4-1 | CANSQDTFFLAGSGEQFF | TGCGCCAACAGCCAAGACACCTTTTTCCTAGCGGGGTCGGGTGAGCAGTTCTTC
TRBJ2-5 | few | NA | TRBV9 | CASSVLDGRQETQYF | TGTGCCAGCAGCGTGCTAGACGGTCGCCAAGAGACCCAGTACTTC
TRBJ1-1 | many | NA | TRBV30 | CAWSDRARWEAFF | TGTGCCTGGAGTGACAGGGCCCGTTGGGAAGCTTTCTTT
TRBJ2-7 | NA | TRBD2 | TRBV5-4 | CASRAQASGAAGEQYF | TGTGCCAGCAGAGCCCAGGCTAGCGGTGCGGCGGGCGAGCAGTACTTC
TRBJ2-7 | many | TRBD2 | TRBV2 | CASSPISGSYEQYF | TGTGCCAGCAGCCCGATTAGCGGGAGCTACGAGCAGTACTTC
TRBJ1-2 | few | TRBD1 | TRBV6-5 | CASSSDRGHRGYTF | TGTGCCAGCAGTTCGGACAGGGGACATCGAGGCTACACCTTC
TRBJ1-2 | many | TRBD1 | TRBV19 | CATKEQGFNYGYTF | TGTGCCACCAAGGAACAGGGGTTTAACTATGGCTACACCTTC
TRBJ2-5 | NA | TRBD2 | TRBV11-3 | CASSPRLAGDQETQYF | TGTGCCAGCAGCCCTAGACTAGCGGGGGACCAAGAGACCCAGTACTTC
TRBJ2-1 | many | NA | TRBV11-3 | CASSLATESSYNEQFF | TGTGCCAGCAGCTTAGCCACAGAGAGCTCCTACAATGAGCAGTTCTTC
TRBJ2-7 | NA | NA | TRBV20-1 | CSATLFYEQYF | TGCAGTGCTACCTTATTCTACGAGCAGTACTTC
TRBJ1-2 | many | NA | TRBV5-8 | CASSLVHGRTLNYGYTF | TGTGCCAGCAGCTTGGTACATGGAAGGACCCTTAACTATGGCTACACCTTC
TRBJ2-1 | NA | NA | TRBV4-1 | CASSQGRAGESYNEQFF | TGCGCCAGCAGCCAAGGTCGAGCAGGGGAATCCTACAATGAGCAGTTCTTC
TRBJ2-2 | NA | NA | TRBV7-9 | CASSIMGLTGELFF | TGTGCCAGCAGCATAATGGGGCTCACCGGGGAGCTGTTTTTT
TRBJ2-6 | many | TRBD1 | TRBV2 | CASSETGDGSGANVLTF | TGTGCCAGCAGTGAAACAGGGGACGGCTCTGGGGCCAACGTCCTGACTTTC
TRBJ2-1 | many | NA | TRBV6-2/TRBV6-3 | CASRSTGSSYNEQFF | TGTGCCAGCAGATCAACAGGGAGCTCCTACAATGAGCAGTTCTTC
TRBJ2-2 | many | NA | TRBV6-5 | CASSYAHVNAGELFF | TGTGCCAGCAGTTACGCGCACGTAAACGCTGGGGAGCTGTTTTTT
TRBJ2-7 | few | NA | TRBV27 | CASSFNRAGEQYF | TGTGCCAGCAGTTTTAACAGGGCGGGAGAGCAGTACTTC
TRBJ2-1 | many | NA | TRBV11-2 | CASSFRAGERGNEQFF | TGTGCCAGCAGCTTCAGGGCAGGGGAGAGGGGCAATGAGCAGTTCTTC
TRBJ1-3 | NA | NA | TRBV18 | CASSPQGPSGNTIYF | TGTGCCAGCTCACCACAGGGTCCTTCTGGAAACACCATATATTTT
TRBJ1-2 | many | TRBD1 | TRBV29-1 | CSVEALPGQSYGYTF | TGCAGCGTTGAAGCCCTCCCGGGACAGTCCTATGGCTACACCTTC
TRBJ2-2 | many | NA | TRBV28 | CASSSWGFGGTRTGELFF | TGTGCCAGCAGTTCCTGGGGTTTTGGAGGAACCCGCACCGGGGAGCTGTTTTTT
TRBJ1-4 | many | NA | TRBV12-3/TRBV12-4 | CASSLRTNEKLFF | TGTGCCAGCAGTTTGAGAACTAATGAAAAACTGTTTTTT
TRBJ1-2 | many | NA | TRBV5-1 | CASSLLQGDGYGYTF | TGCGCCAGCAGCTTGCTGCAGGGAGACGGCTATGGCTACACCTTC
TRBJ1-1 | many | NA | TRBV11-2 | CASSLPVGRKNTEAFF | TGTGCCAGCAGCCTCCCGGTTGGAAGGAAGAACACTGAAGCTTTCTTT
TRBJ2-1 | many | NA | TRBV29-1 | CSVPTGASYNEQFF | TGCAGCGTACCCACAGGTGCCTCCTACAATGAGCAGTTCTTC
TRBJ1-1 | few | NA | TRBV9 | CASSDGRTRAFF | TGTGCCAGCAGCGATGGGCGGACTAGAGCTTTCTTT
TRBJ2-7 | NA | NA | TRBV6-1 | CASNQGRPSYEQYF | TGTGCCAGCAATCAGGGGCGCCCCTCCTACGAGCAGTACTTC
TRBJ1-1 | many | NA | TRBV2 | CASRSRGNTEAFF | TGTGCCAGCAGGTCCCGTGGGAACACTGAAGCTTTCTTT
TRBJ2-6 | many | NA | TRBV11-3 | CASSPLSARKAGANVLTF | TGTGCCAGCAGCCCACTATCGGCCCGAAAAGCTGGGGCCAACGTCCTGACTTTC
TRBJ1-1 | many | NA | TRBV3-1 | CASSQGGQAFF | TGTGCCAGCAGCCAGGGCGGACAAGCTTTCTTT
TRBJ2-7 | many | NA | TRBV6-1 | CASSSEEKTVQYF | TGTGCCAGCAGCTCAGAGGAGAAAACTGTGCAGTACTTC
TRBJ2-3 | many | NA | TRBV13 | CASSAPPPLRDTQYF | TGTGCCAGCAGCGCCCCACCCCCGCTCCGAGATACGCAGTATTTT
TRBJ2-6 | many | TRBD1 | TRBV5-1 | CASSFFAGGSGGANVLTF | TGCGCCAGCAGCTTCTTTGCAGGGGGCAGTGGAGGGGCCAACGTCCTGACTTTC
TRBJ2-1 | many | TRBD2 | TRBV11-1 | CASSSGTSGSSYNEQFF | TGTGCCAGCAGCTCTGGGACTAGCGGGAGCTCCTACAATGAGCAGTTCTTC
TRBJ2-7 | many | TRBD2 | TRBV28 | CASSLELAEAFSYEQYF | TGTGCCAGCAGTTTGGAACTAGCGGAAGCTTTCTCCTACGAGCAGTACTTC
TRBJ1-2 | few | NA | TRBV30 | CAWSGVRRRGYTF | TGTGCCTGGAGTGGCGTCCGGAGGAGGGGCTACACCTTC
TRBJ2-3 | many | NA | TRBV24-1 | CATSDPGLGAITDTQYF | TGTGCCACCAGTGATCCGGGATTGGGGGCGATAACAGATACGCAGTATTTT
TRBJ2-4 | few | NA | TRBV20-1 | CSAPLSPAKNIQYF | TGCAGTGCTCCCCTTAGTCCGGCCAAAAACATTCAGTACTTC
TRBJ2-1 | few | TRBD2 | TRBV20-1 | CSAPQGLAGNNEQFF | TGCAGTGCTCCCCAGGGACTAGCGGGAAACAATGAGCAGTTCTTC
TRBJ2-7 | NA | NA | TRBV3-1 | CASSHLGNYEQYF | TGTGCCAGCAGCCACCTTGGGAACTACGAGCAGTACTTC
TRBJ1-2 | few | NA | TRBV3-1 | CASSHRDIYGYTF | TGTGCCAGCAGCCACCGGGACATCTATGGCTACACCTTC
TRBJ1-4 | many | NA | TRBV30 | CAWGYGVPGSEKLFF | TGTGCCTGGGGGTACGGGGTTCCGGGATCCGAAAAACTGTTTTTT
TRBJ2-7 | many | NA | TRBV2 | CASSEAGQGSYEQYF | TGTGCCAGCAGTGAAGCGGGCCAGGGCTCCTACGAGCAGTACTTC
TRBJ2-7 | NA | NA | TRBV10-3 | CAISESTRTSYEQYF | TGTGCCATCAGTGAGTCGACCCGGACCTCCTACGAGCAGTACTTC